The present TCR beta chain was sequenced within a study of shared clonotypes between healthy human individuals. The study's findings and limits: A few donors shared approximately 5% of their naive CD4 clonotypes. The expectation was that sequencing depth would affect clonotype sharing among donors. Rarefaction exposed incomplete sorted-subset sequencing despite large depth.

This clone was counted once. The antigen is unknown. Profiled with immunoSEQ multiplex PCR; TCRdb holds only in-frame clones, not every one. The sample has about 1.4 million clones; roughly 95% are singletons. The clonotype comes from a man aged 25 to 45 in good health. Sequencing was carried out using naive CD4+ T cells sorted from blood. Indicated subset: CD45RA+ positively selected.

Written as DNA, the CDR3 is TGCAGCGTTGAGACCGGGACTAGCACCACTGAGCAGTTCTTC. Protein product: CSVETGTSTTEQFF. This sequence joins TRBV29-1 and TRBJ2-1; 9 bases fit TRBD2. Germline trimming cut 3 bases from V and 9 bases from J; bases unmatched to any gene: 9. Germline V gives CDR1 SQVTM, CDR2 ANQGSEA. This CDR3 spans 14 amino acids.